The clone carrying this T cell receptor beta chain came up once. V was clipped by 3 bases and J by 6 bases, with 9 bases between them. The CDR3 runs to 13 residues. Germline V gives CDR1 MNHEY, CDR2 SVGAGI. This record comes from a study of control samples from healthy donors and cancer patients. TCRdb's table, derived via immunoSEQ multiplex PCR, lists solely in-frame clones and lacks some. The sample lists some 140,000 clones; roughly 94% were seen once. The sample was blood. V gene TRBV6-5 combines with J gene TRBJ2-1; D not certain. The receptor's source is a man aged 35 to 55 in good health. CDR3 sequence reads: CASSYRPSNEQFF. The CDR3 DNA sequence: TGTGCCAGCAGTTATAGGCCCAGCAATGAGCAGTTCTTC.